The rows below give T cell receptor beta chains drawn from one sample of a study of T cell responses to AZD1222 COVID-19 vaccine. TCRdb's copy holds only in-frame clones and misses some; the assay was immunoSEQ multiplex PCR. The data show 100,000 to 150,000 clones, around 90% seen once. The material was peripheral blood, obtained on day 0 of AZD1222 vaccination. The receptors were gathered from an adult in good health. The CDR3 runs from the conserved cysteine through the conserved F or W. A D gene is named only where the DNA matches it firmly. Clone size is given for some rows only: seen once, a few or many times, or a class if the clone is expanded.

cdr3_nt: TGCGCCAGCAGCAAGGACACCTACGAGCAGTACTTC
cdr3_aa: CASSKDTYEQYF
v_call: TRBV5-1
clone_size: NA
d_call: NA
j_call: TRBJ2-7

cdr3_nt: TGTGCCAGCAGTTTGGAGACGAGCTACAATGAGCAGTTCTTC
cdr3_aa: CASSLETSYNEQFF
v_call: TRBV27
clone_size: NA
d_call: NA
j_call: TRBJ2-1

cdr3_nt: TGTGCCATCAGTGACTGGACGGCCAACACTGAAGCTTTCTTT
cdr3_aa: CAISDWTANTEAFF
v_call: TRBV10-3
clone_size: NA
d_call: NA
j_call: TRBJ1-1

cdr3_nt: TGTGCCAGCAGATTGGGACTCCTCAATGAGCAGTTCTTC
cdr3_aa: CASRLGLLNEQFF
v_call: TRBV6-5
clone_size: NA
d_call: NA
j_call: TRBJ2-1

cdr3_nt: TGTGCCAGTAAGACTGACAGGAGCTCCTACGAGCAGTACTTC
cdr3_aa: CASKTDRSSYEQYF
v_call: TRBV19
clone_size: NA
d_call: NA
j_call: TRBJ2-7

cdr3_nt: TGTGCCAGCAGACCCATGTCCAGCGGGGAGCTGTTTTTT
cdr3_aa: CASRPMSSGELFF
v_call: TRBV11-1
clone_size: once
d_call: NA
j_call: TRBJ2-2

cdr3_nt: TGTGCCAGCAGTTACGACAGGGTGACCTCTGGAAACACCATATATTTT
cdr3_aa: CASSYDRVTSGNTIYF
v_call: TRBV6-5
clone_size: NA
d_call: TRBD1
j_call: TRBJ1-3

cdr3_nt: TGTGCCAGCAGCCAAGCGCCCCAGGGATTACTTGTCACAGATACGCAGTATTTT
cdr3_aa: CASSQAPQGLLVTDTQYF
v_call: TRBV4-2
clone_size: NA
d_call: NA
j_call: TRBJ2-3

cdr3_nt: TGCGCCAGCAGCCCTTGGGCTGGCGCGAACACCGGGGAGCTGTTTTTT
cdr3_aa: CASSPWAGANTGELFF
v_call: TRBV4-1
clone_size: few
d_call: NA
j_call: TRBJ2-2

cdr3_nt: TGTGCCATCACGGGGGGAGTGGGAGGCTACACCTTC
cdr3_aa: CAITGGVGGYTF
v_call: TRBV10-3
clone_size: NA
d_call: NA
j_call: TRBJ1-2

cdr3_nt: TGCAGTGCTAGTTCTCTCGCGGCTGAAGCTTTCTTT
cdr3_aa: CSASSLAAEAFF
v_call: TRBV20-1
clone_size: NA
d_call: NA
j_call: TRBJ1-1

cdr3_nt: TGTGCCAGCAGTACACAGGAGGACACTGAAGCTTTCTTT
cdr3_aa: CASSTQEDTEAFF
v_call: TRBV7-3
clone_size: NA
d_call: NA
j_call: TRBJ1-1

cdr3_nt: TGCAGTGCTAGAGTAAGTTGGGAGCAGTACTTC
cdr3_aa: CSARVSWEQYF
v_call: TRBV20-1
clone_size: NA
d_call: NA
j_call: TRBJ2-7

cdr3_nt: TGTGCCAGCAGCTTGAATGGACTAGCGATGGCCGAGCAGTACTTC
cdr3_aa: CASSLNGLAMAEQYF
v_call: TRBV11-2
clone_size: once
d_call: TRBD2
j_call: TRBJ2-7

cdr3_nt: TGTGCCAGCAGTGACGGGAGATATAACGAGCAGTACTTC
cdr3_aa: CASSDGRYNEQYF
v_call: TRBV2
clone_size: NA
d_call: NA
j_call: TRBJ2-7

cdr3_nt: TGTGCCAGCAGCCAACACGTAATAAATGAAAAACTGTTTTTT
cdr3_aa: CASSQHVINEKLFF
v_call: TRBV3-1/TRBV3-2
clone_size: NA
d_call: NA
j_call: TRBJ1-4

cdr3_nt: TGTGCCAGCAGCTCCGCGCTTAGCGGGGCCAGGGATGAGCAGTTCTTC
cdr3_aa: CASSSALSGARDEQFF
v_call: TRBV28
clone_size: NA
d_call: TRBD2
j_call: TRBJ2-1

cdr3_nt: TGTGCCAGTAGTACGTCTTTGGGGGGTCCCAAACTCTATGGCTACACCTTC
cdr3_aa: CASSTSLGGPKLYGYTF
v_call: TRBV19
clone_size: NA
d_call: NA
j_call: TRBJ1-2

cdr3_nt: TGTGCCAGCAGCGTAGGGACAGGGTGGGGTAACTATGGCTACACCTTC
cdr3_aa: CASSVGTGWGNYGYTF
v_call: TRBV9
clone_size: NA
d_call: TRBD1
j_call: TRBJ1-2

cdr3_nt: TGTGCCAGCTCACCACCGATTCTCTCGGGGTCCCTCGAGCAGTACTTC
cdr3_aa: CASSPPILSGSLEQYF
v_call: TRBV18
clone_size: NA
d_call: NA
j_call: TRBJ2-7

cdr3_nt: TGTGCCATCAGTGAATGGGACAGGGGCACTGAAGCTTTCTTT
cdr3_aa: CAISEWDRGTEAFF
v_call: TRBV10-3
clone_size: once
d_call: TRBD1
j_call: TRBJ1-1

cdr3_nt: TGTGCCACCAGCAGAGTCCTGGACAGGGATAGTAACATTCAGTACTTC
cdr3_aa: CATSRVLDRDSNIQYF
v_call: TRBV15
clone_size: NA
d_call: TRBD1
j_call: TRBJ2-4

cdr3_nt: TGTGCCACCAGCAGAGATGCGGGACACAGGAACACTGAAGCTTTCTTT
cdr3_aa: CATSRDAGHRNTEAFF
v_call: TRBV15
clone_size: NA
d_call: NA
j_call: TRBJ1-1

cdr3_nt: TGTGCCAGCAGTGCGTACTACGAGCAGTACTTC
cdr3_aa: CASSAYYEQYF
v_call: TRBV28
clone_size: NA
d_call: NA
j_call: TRBJ2-7

cdr3_nt: TGTGCCAGCTCACCTAGTTATGAAAAACTGTTTTTT
cdr3_aa: CASSPSYEKLFF
v_call: TRBV18
clone_size: NA
d_call: NA
j_call: TRBJ1-4

cdr3_nt: TGTGCCAGCTCACTACAACGACAGGAAGCTTTCTTT
cdr3_aa: CASSLQRQEAFF
v_call: TRBV18
clone_size: NA
d_call: NA
j_call: TRBJ1-1

cdr3_nt: TGTGCCAGCAGCTTCCCACAGGGCGGAGGCTCTGGAAACACCATATATTTT
cdr3_aa: CASSFPQGGGSGNTIYF
v_call: TRBV7-2
clone_size: NA
d_call: NA
j_call: TRBJ1-3

cdr3_nt: TGCGCCAGCAGCGCTCGGACAGGGGGCGGTGGAGCTTTCTTT
cdr3_aa: CASSARTGGGGAFF
v_call: TRBV5-1
clone_size: NA
d_call: TRBD1
j_call: TRBJ1-1

cdr3_nt: TGTGCCAGCAGCCAGGACAGGCTCTACGAGCAGTACTTC
cdr3_aa: CASSQDRLYEQYF
v_call: TRBV7-2
clone_size: NA
d_call: TRBD1
j_call: TRBJ2-7

cdr3_nt: TGTGCCAGCAGCGTAGGACCCGGGGGTACTAAGTTCAATGAGCAGTTCTTC
cdr3_aa: CASSVGPGGTKFNEQFF
v_call: TRBV9
clone_size: NA
d_call: NA
j_call: TRBJ2-1

cdr3_nt: TGTGCCAGCAGCTTGGTCTTGACGGTCCTCTCCTACAATGAGCAGTTCTTC
cdr3_aa: CASSLVLTVLSYNEQFF
v_call: TRBV5-8
clone_size: NA
d_call: NA
j_call: TRBJ2-1

cdr3_nt: TGTGCCAGTTCCGTCTTTGGACTTCAAGGGGGCAATCAGCCCCAGCATTTT
cdr3_aa: CASSVFGLQGGNQPQHF
v_call: TRBV19
clone_size: once
d_call: NA
j_call: TRBJ1-5

cdr3_nt: TGTGCCAGCAGGGGGGGCTCTGAAGCTTTCTTT
cdr3_aa: CASRGGSEAFF
v_call: TRBV28
clone_size: NA
d_call: NA
j_call: TRBJ1-1

cdr3_nt: TGCAGCGTTGTAGGGGATAGCAATCAGCCCCAGCATTTT
cdr3_aa: CSVVGDSNQPQHF
v_call: TRBV29-1
clone_size: few
d_call: NA
j_call: TRBJ1-5

cdr3_nt: TGTGCCAGTACCCGGACTAGCAGCCCCTACAATGAGCAGTTCTTC
cdr3_aa: CASTRTSSPYNEQFF
v_call: TRBV19
clone_size: NA
d_call: TRBD2
j_call: TRBJ2-1

cdr3_nt: TGCGCCAGCAGCTTGGGTCAGATCAGGAACACCGGGGAGCTGTTTTTT
cdr3_aa: CASSLGQIRNTGELFF
v_call: TRBV5-1
clone_size: NA
d_call: NA
j_call: TRBJ2-2

cdr3_nt: TGCGCCAGCAGTAAAAGGACTGAACGGGAGCAGTACTTC
cdr3_aa: CASSKRTEREQYF
v_call: TRBV10-1
clone_size: NA
d_call: NA
j_call: TRBJ2-7

cdr3_nt: TGTGCCAGTAGTGTATCAGGAAGGGTTGAAGCTTTCTTT
cdr3_aa: CASSVSGRVEAFF
v_call: TRBV19
clone_size: NA
d_call: NA
j_call: TRBJ1-1

cdr3_nt: TGTGCCAGCAGCTTTAGCGGGGAGGAAGGAGAGACCCAGTACTTC
cdr3_aa: CASSFSGEEGETQYF
v_call: TRBV7-2
clone_size: NA
d_call: TRBD2
j_call: TRBJ2-5

cdr3_nt: TGTGCCAGTACCATGAACCTCGGAAACACCATATATTTT
cdr3_aa: CASTMNLGNTIYF
v_call: TRBV19
clone_size: NA
d_call: NA
j_call: TRBJ1-3

cdr3_nt: TGTGCCAGCAGTTCAGGAGGGGGGACAGATACGCAGTATTTT
cdr3_aa: CASSSGGGTDTQYF
v_call: TRBV11-2
clone_size: NA
d_call: NA
j_call: TRBJ2-3

cdr3_nt: TGCGCCAGCGCAGGGTTCTCTTCTGAAGCTTTCTTT
cdr3_aa: CASAGFSSEAFF
v_call: TRBV10-2
clone_size: NA
d_call: NA
j_call: TRBJ1-1

cdr3_nt: TGCGCCAGCAGTTCAACGGGGGGTTGGTCTGGTGAGCAGTTCTTC
cdr3_aa: CASSSTGGWSGEQFF
v_call: TRBV10-2
clone_size: NA
d_call: TRBD2
j_call: TRBJ2-1

cdr3_nt: TGCGCCAGCAGCTTGGTCGGGACTAGAAATGAGCAGTTCTTC
cdr3_aa: CASSLVGTRNEQFF
v_call: TRBV5-1
clone_size: NA
d_call: TRBD2
j_call: TRBJ2-1